The rows below give T cell receptor beta chains drawn from one sample of a study of response to subunit inactivated influenza vaccine. TCRdb re-called the RT-PCR reads through MiXCR, storing one row per CDR3 protein. The table includes hundreds of thousands of distinct CDR3 sequences, around 15% detected once. The sample consisted of PBMCs from blood, taken 14 days before vaccination. The receptors here all came from a man aged 50 to 59 who received an inactivated influenza vaccine. CDR3s include the opening cysteine and the closing phenylalanine or tryptophan. A D gene is named only where the DNA matches it firmly. Not every row has a clone size; where given, it reads once, few, many or a size class.

.	TRBJ2-7	TRBV7-2	TRBD1	CASSLGPFSDRGEQYF	TGTGCCAGCAGCTTAGGCCCATTTAGCGACAGGGGGGAGCAGTACTTC
.	TRBJ1-6	TRBV27	TRBD1	CASSFIGGAGHSPLHF	TGTGCCAGCAGTTTCATAGGGGGCGCGGGGCATTCACCCCTCCACTTT
few	TRBJ2-7	TRBV6-1	TRBD2	CASSETAGDEQYF	TGTGCCAGCAGTGAAACGGCGGGGGACGAGCAGTACTTC
.	TRBJ2-5	TRBV4-3	TRBD1	CASSQQDRGRETQYF	TGCGCCAGCAGCCAACAAGACAGGGGGAGAGAGACCCAGTACTTC
few	TRBJ2-3	TRBV20-1	TRBD2	CSGVLGLAYTDTQYF	TGCAGTGGAGTATTGGGACTAGCCTACACAGATACGCAGTATTTT
.	TRBJ2-1	TRBV30	TRBD2	CAWSVGGGFYNEQFF	TGTGCCTGGAGTGTCGGCGGGGGGTTTTACAATGAGCAGTTCTTC
few	TRBJ2-2	TRBV7-3	TRBD2	CASSLVAGVTGELFF	TGTGCCAGCAGCTTAGTAGCGGGGGTAACCGGGGAGCTGTTTTTT
many	TRBJ2-7	TRBV4-3	.	CASSQDLGLLYEQYF	TGCGCCAGCAGCCAAGATTTAGGACTTCTCTACGAGCAGTACTTC
.	TRBJ2-6	TRBV11-1	.	CASSLSGRITRGEAGANVLTF	TGTGCCAGCAGCTTATCGGGAAGGATCACCAGGGGAGAGGCTGGGGCCAACGTCCTGACTTTC
once	TRBJ2-3	TRBV5-4	.	CASSFGQTDTQYF	TGTGCCAGCAGCTTCGGACAGACAGATACGCAGTATTTT
many	TRBJ2-5	TRBV7-7	.	CASSLEVLETQYF	TGTGCTAGCAGCTTAGAGGTTTTGGAGACCCAGTACTTC
.	TRBJ2-1	TRBV3-1	.	CASSQDRRRGAYNEQFF	TGTGCCAGCAGCCAAGATCGGCGGCGGGGAGCCTACAATGAGCAGTTCTTC
few	TRBJ2-7	TRBV4-3	TRBD2	CASSQDLGRGSSYEQYF	TGCGCCAGCAGCCAAGATCTGGGGCGGGGGTCCTCCTACGAGCAGTACTTC
.	TRBJ2-7	TRBV29-1	TRBD1	CSVGTGGKQYF	TGCAGCGTGGGGACAGGGGGAAAGCAGTACTTC
few	TRBJ2-5	TRBV7-2	.	CASSAKVAGGLETQYF	TGTGCCAGCAGCGCGAAGGTGGCAGGCGGTTTGGAGACCCAGTACTTC
.	TRBJ1-2	TRBV10-3	.	CAISDLGGKSYGYTF	TGTGCCATCAGTGATCTAGGGGGTAAATCCTATGGCTACACCTTC
.	TRBJ2-7	TRBV7-2	.	CASSLTTEQYF	TGTGCCAGCAGCTTGACCACCGAGCAGTACTTC
.	TRBJ2-2	TRBV30	.	CAWSVRLGNTGELFF	TGTGCCTGGAGTGTACGCCTAGGGAATACCGGGGAGCTGTTTTTT
few	TRBJ2-3	TRBV4-3	.	CASSQDSGKDTQYF	TGCGCCAGCAGCCAAGATTCTGGGAAAGATACGCAGTATTTT
.	TRBJ2-5	TRBV5-1	.	CASSLGYQGRETQDF	TGCGCCAGCAGCTTGGGTTATCAGGGCAGGGAGACCCAGGACTTC
.	TRBJ1-1	TRBV12-3/TRBV12-4	TRBD1	CASRLQGVGAEAFF	TGTGCCAGCAGGTTGCAGGGGGTCGGCGCTGAAGCTTTCTTT
few	TRBJ2-5	TRBV29-1	.	CSGGVGQETQYF	TGCAGCGGGGGGGTGGGACAAGAGACCCAGTACTTC
.	TRBJ2-7	TRBV15	.	CATSKTGDTYEQHF	TGTGCCACCAGCAAGACGGGGGACACCTACGAGCAGCACTTC
many	TRBJ2-5	TRBV6-1	TRBD1	CASSRDRGETQYF	TGTGCCAGCAGCAGGGACAGGGGAGAGACCCAGTACTTC
many	TRBJ2-1	TRBV29-1	.	CSVVSYNEQFF	TGCAGCGTTGTTTCTTACAATGAGCAGTTCTTC
.	TRBJ1-4	TRBV18	TRBD1	CASSPPGTGDEKLFF	TGTGCCAGCTCACCACCCGGGACAGGGGATGAAAAACTGTTTTTT
.	TRBJ2-1	TRBV3-1	.	CASSSRRGRGYNEQFF	TGTGCCAGCAGCTCCAGGAGGGGGAGGGGTTACAATGAGCAGTTCTTC
many	TRBJ2-3	TRBV7-9	.	CASSVSGPTDTQYF	TGTGCCAGCAGCGTTAGCGGTCCCACAGATACGCAGTATTTT
few	TRBJ2-2	TRBV7-9	TRBD1	CASSYTPQGVFTGELFF	TGTGCCAGCAGCTACACCCCCCAGGGGGTATTTACCGGGGAGCTGTTTTTT